A selection of T cell receptor beta chains follows, all from one sample in a study of early T cells in non-severe SARS-CoV-2 infection. A single record per CDR3 protein comes from TCRdb applying MiXCR to the 5' RACE reads. The sample lists around 40,000 distinct CDR3 sequences; approximately 10% were seen once. The sequenced sample was whole blood. Receptor source: an adult who was a healthcare worker with PCR-confirmed SARS-CoV-2 infection or an uninfected control (not recorded which). Each CDR3 is given with its conserved first and last residue. Each record gives: clone size, J gene, D gene, V gene, CDR3 protein, CDR3 DNA. The D gene is left open where the match is weak. For some rows the clone size is stated as once, few or many, or as a class when expanded; others skip it.

clone_size: many; j_call: TRBJ2-2; d_call: TRBD1; v_call: TRBV7-9; cdr3_aa: CASDQDRTNTGELFF; cdr3_nt: TGTGCCAGCGATCAGGACAGGACAAACACCGGGGAGCTGTTTTTT
clone_size: -; j_call: TRBJ1-2; d_call: -; v_call: TRBV4-2; cdr3_aa: CASSQVGISDGYTF; cdr3_nt: TGTGCCAGCAGCCAAGTGGGTATCTCGGACGGCTACACCTTC
clone_size: medium-sized; j_call: TRBJ1-5; d_call: -; v_call: TRBV11-2; cdr3_aa: CASSFGQTNQPQHF; cdr3_nt: TGTGCCAGCAGCTTTGGACAGACCAATCAGCCCCAGCATTTT
clone_size: few; j_call: TRBJ2-1; d_call: TRBD2; v_call: TRBV11-3; cdr3_aa: CASTPGGVAGYNEQFF; cdr3_nt: TGTGCCAGCACCCCGGGGGGAGTAGCGGGGTACAATGAGCAGTTCTTC
clone_size: -; j_call: TRBJ2-3; d_call: TRBD2; v_call: TRBV7-9; cdr3_aa: CASSLQRGGSDTQYF; cdr3_nt: TGTGCCAGCAGCTTACAGCGGGGGGGCTCAGATACGCAGTATTTT
clone_size: -; j_call: TRBJ2-2; d_call: TRBD1; v_call: TRBV6-2/TRBV6-3; cdr3_aa: CASSYSRDRHTGELFF; cdr3_nt: TGTGCCAGCAGTTACTCTCGGGACAGACACACCGGGGAGCTGTTTTTT
clone_size: many; j_call: TRBJ1-2; d_call: TRBD1; v_call: TRBV11-2; cdr3_aa: CASSRDSLYGYTF; cdr3_nt: TGTGCCAGCAGCCGGGACAGCCTTTATGGCTACACCTTC
clone_size: -; j_call: TRBJ2-7; d_call: -; v_call: TRBV5-1; cdr3_aa: CASRRTPYELYF; cdr3_nt: TGCGCCAGCAGGCGGACACCCTACGAGCTGTACTTC
clone_size: few; j_call: TRBJ2-3; d_call: TRBD2; v_call: TRBV4-2; cdr3_aa: CASSQDGAGGPLDTQYF; cdr3_nt: TGTGCCAGCAGCCAAGACGGGGCGGGGGGGCCGTTAGATACGCAGTATTTT
clone_size: many; j_call: TRBJ1-2; d_call: -; v_call: TRBV7-6; cdr3_aa: CASSQTGISGYTF; cdr3_nt: TGTGCCAGCAGCCAAACAGGGATATCAGGCTACACCTTC
clone_size: -; j_call: TRBJ2-5; d_call: TRBD1; v_call: TRBV6-5; cdr3_aa: CASRGDSQETQYF; cdr3_nt: TGTGCCAGCAGAGGGGACAGCCAAGAGACCCAGTACTTC
clone_size: few; j_call: TRBJ2-1; d_call: -; v_call: TRBV20-1; cdr3_aa: CSAEDQNNEQFF; cdr3_nt: TGCAGTGCTGAGGACCAAAACAATGAGCAGTTCTTC
clone_size: -; j_call: TRBJ2-7; d_call: -; v_call: TRBV4-2; cdr3_aa: CASSQDPSRGVTYEQYF; cdr3_nt: TGTGCCAGCAGCCAAGACCCCTCCCGCGGGGTCACCTACGAGCAGTACTTC
clone_size: -; j_call: TRBJ1-4; d_call: TRBD1; v_call: TRBV7-2; cdr3_aa: CASSPTGGKLFF; cdr3_nt: TGTGCCAGCAGCCCTACAGGGGGAAAACTGTTTTTT
clone_size: few; j_call: TRBJ1-5; d_call: -; v_call: TRBV19; cdr3_aa: CASSILTVMRIYSNQPQHF; cdr3_nt: TGTGCCAGTAGTATTCTGACAGTCATGAGAATCTATAGCAATCAGCCCCAGCATTTT
clone_size: -; j_call: TRBJ1-6; d_call: -; v_call: TRBV5-4; cdr3_aa: CASSHSLGGYSPLHF; cdr3_nt: TGTGCCAGCAGCCATTCCCTTGGGGGGTATTCACCCCTCCACTTT
clone_size: many; j_call: TRBJ2-2; d_call: -; v_call: TRBV2; cdr3_aa: CASTYYGTGELFF; cdr3_nt: TGTGCCAGCACCTATTATGGTACCGGGGAGCTGTTTTTT
clone_size: many; j_call: TRBJ2-7; d_call: -; v_call: TRBV6-1; cdr3_aa: CASRVAGRGSYEQYF; cdr3_nt: TGTGCCAGCAGGGTCGCCGGGCGGGGTTCCTACGAGCAGTACTTC